This T cell receptor beta chain was sequenced in a study of T cells in Graves' hyperthyroidism and ophthalmopathy. V shed 6 bases and J shed 0 bases, with 5 bases lying between them. The CDR3 totals 12 residues. CDR1 SGHAT and CDR2 FQNNGV come from the germline V gene. This clonotype has a count of ten or more. Regions amplified from RNA transcripts were the TCR beta CDR3 regions. Researchers ran a first-round RT-PCR on the TCR CDR3 using the HTBI primer set. TCRdb reprocessed the multiplex PCR reads with MiXCR, giving one entry per CDR3 protein. The sample records roughly 200,000 distinct CDR3 sequences, about 16% being singletons.

This chain uses TRBV11-2 with TRBJ1-1; D unclear. The sequence derives from a man between 35 and 55 years old with Graves' hyperthyroidism. The sample comprised blood. The CDR3 bases are TGTGCCAGCAGGGGAATGAACACTGAAGCTTTCTTT. This gives the protein CASRGMNTEAFF.